The 10 T cell receptor beta chains reported below all come from one sample, sequenced in a study of T-cell reconstitution after alpha-beta-depleted transplantation in children. Library preparation (for TCRbeta) was performed with unique molecular identifiers. TCRdb re-called the PCR reads with MiXCR, one entry per CDR3 protein. The repertoire includes about 610,000 distinct CDR3 sequences, 25% to 30% of them detected once, and under 45% sits in the top ten. The sample in question was PBMCs, obtained before TCRalphabeta/CD19-depleted stem cell transplant. The receptors derive from a boy under three years old with Wiskott-Aldrich syndrome, due to receive a stem cell transplant.

This clonotype was seen at least ten times. V gene TRBV28 combines with J gene TRBJ2-7, with 7 bases identical to TRBD2. Trimming removed 5 bases from V and 6 bases from J; junction bases left unmatched: 1. CDR3 length equals 11 residues. Germline V gene lookup returns CDR1 MDHEN and CDR2 SYDVKM. The CDR3 DNA is TGTGCCAGCAGTCCGGGGGGCGAGCAGTACTTC. Translated, it gives CASSPGGEQYF.

This chain connects TRBV5-1 to TRBJ1-4; a possible D gene is TRBD1 (5 bases). Germline V gene lookup returns CDR1 SGHRS and CDR2 YFSETQ. Trimming removed 4 bases at V and 8 bases at J, with 24 bases between. The CDR3 runs 17 residues. CDR3 amino acids: CASSPWGQGGVYEKLFF. CDR3 coding DNA: TGCGCCAGCAGCCCTTGGGGCCAGGGCGGAGTCTACGAAAAACTGTTTTTT.

This clonotype was seen a few times. V usage is TRBV5-6 and J usage is TRBJ2-7; TRBD1 aligns across 9 bases. The germline CDR1 and CDR2 sequences are SGHDT and YYEEEE. Trimming took 0 bases from V and 3 from J; bases not matched to a gene: 4. This CDR3 is 15 amino acids long. CDR3 protein: CASSLAGQGHYEQYF. The CDR3, as DNA: TGTGCCAGCAGCTTGGCGGGACAGGGCCACTACGAGCAGTACTTC.

J is TRBJ2-1 and V is TRBV7-9, with 10 bases identical to TRBD2. Germline-derived CDR1 and CDR2 are SEHNR and FQNEAQ (reference sequence). This CDR3 region has 13 residues. Losses at the gene ends were 4 bases for V and 15 bases for J; bases not matched to a gene: 9. The CDR3 nucleotides are TGTGCCAGCAGCTGGCTTCTAGCGGGAGTCCTGTTCTTC. This sequence encodes CASSWLLAGVLFF.

This clonotype was seen more than once but under ten times. The chain links TRBV5-5 to TRBJ2-7; TRBD2 is a possible D gene (6 bases). V dropped 5 bases and J dropped 3 bases, with 15 bases sitting between them. Germline V gene data show CDR1 as SGHKS and CDR2 as YYEKEE (reference sequence). The CDR3 consists of 14 residues. CDR3 region: CASRPRTSSYEQYF. The CDR3 nucleotides read TGTGCCAGCAGACCCAGAACTAGCAGCTACGAGCAGTACTTC.

The chain joins TRBV4-1 to TRBJ1-5; D is unresolved. CDR3 length: 16 amino acids. Trimming stripped 0 bases from V and 3 bases from J, with 12 bases between. The V gene's germline CDR1 is MGHRA and CDR2 YSYEKL. CDR3 in amino acids: CASSQDNRLYNQPQHF. CDR3 nucleotide sequence: TGCGCCAGCAGCCAAGATAACAGATTATACAATCAGCCCCAGCATTTT.

This clonotype was seen only a few times. The chain is built from TRBV28 and TRBJ2-2; weak D call: TRBD2 (5 bases). The CDR3 length is 12 residues. Germline values: CDR1 MDHEN, CDR2 SYDVKM. Trimming left V 6 bases short and J 4 bases short, with 6 bases between. The CDR3 DNA reads as TGTGCCAGCAGGGCGGGCACCGGGGAGCTGTTTTTT. Protein product: CASRAGTGELFF. The full variable domain, its missing parts supplied by reference TRBV28 and TRBJ2-2, is DVKVTQSSRYLVKRTGEKVFLECVQDMDHENMFWYRQDPGLGLRLIYFSYDVKMKEKGDIPEGYSVSREKKERFSLILESASTNQTSMYLCASRAGTGELFFGEGSRLTVL.

V gene TRBV7-9 combines with J gene TRBJ2-6; D ambiguous. V was trimmed by 7 bases and J by 0 bases, leaving 7 bases between them. Germline assignment: CDR1 SEHNR and CDR2 FQNEAQ (reference sequence). This CDR3 region has 14 residues. CDR3 in amino acids: CASTIISGANVLTF. DNA for the CDR3: TGTGCCAGCACCATTATCTCTGGGGCCAACGTCCTGACTTTC. Full variable domain (missing parts from reference TRBV7-9 and TRBJ2-6): DTGVSQNPRHKITKRGQNVTFRCDPISEHNRLYWYRQTLGQGPEFLTYFQNEAQLEKSRLLSDRFSAERPKGSFSTLEIQRTEQGDSAMYLCASTIISGANVLTFGAGSRLTVL.

The V gene is TRBV7-3, the J gene TRBJ2-1; unclear D gene. Germline loops: CDR1 SGHTA, CDR2 FQGTGA. The germline V and J ends were trimmed by 1 base and 0 bases, with 13 bases remaining between them. The CDR3 sequence is 17 residues long. The CDR3 loop reads CASSLIPRRSSYNEQFF. The CDR3 nucleotides read TGTGCCAGCAGCTTAATCCCAAGGCGTAGCTCCTACAATGAGCAGTTCTTC. The variable domain in full, completed from reference TRBV7-3 and TRBJ2-1, reads GAGVSQTPSNKVTEKGKYVELRCDPISGHTALYWYRQSLGQGPEFLIYFQGTGAADDSGLPNDRFFAVRPEGSVSTLKIQRTERGDSAVYLCASSLIPRRSSYNEQFFGPGTRLTVL.

The chain is built from TRBV29-1 and TRBJ1-1, with 12 bases fitting TRBD1. Unmatched junction bases numbered 9, after V lost 6 bases and J lost 1 base. This CDR3 is built from 16 residues. The germline V gene has CDR1 SQVTM and CDR2 ANQGSEA. The CDR3 nucleotides read TGCAGCGTCTCGGGCGGGACAGGGGGCCCGAACACTGAAGCTTTCTTT. It is translated as CSVSGGTGGPNTEAFF.